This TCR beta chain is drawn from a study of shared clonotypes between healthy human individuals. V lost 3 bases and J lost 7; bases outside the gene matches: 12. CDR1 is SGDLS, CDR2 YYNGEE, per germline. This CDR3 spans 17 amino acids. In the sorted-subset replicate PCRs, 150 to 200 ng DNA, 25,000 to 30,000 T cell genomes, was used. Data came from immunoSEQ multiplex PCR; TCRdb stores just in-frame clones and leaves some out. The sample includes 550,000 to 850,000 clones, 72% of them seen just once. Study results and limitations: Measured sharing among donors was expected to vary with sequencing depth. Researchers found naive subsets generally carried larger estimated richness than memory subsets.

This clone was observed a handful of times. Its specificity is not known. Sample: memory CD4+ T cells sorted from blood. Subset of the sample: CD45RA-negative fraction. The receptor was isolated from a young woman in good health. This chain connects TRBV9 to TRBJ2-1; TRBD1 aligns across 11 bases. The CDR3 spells CASSGEFGQGARNEQFF. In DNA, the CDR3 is TGTGCCAGCAGCGGAGAGTTCGGACAGGGGGCTAGAAATGAGCAGTTCTTC.